The present T cell receptor beta chain was sequenced within a study of PD-L1 blockade in urothelial cancer. Study-wide background: Patients went on atezolizumab in about 2014, receiving 1,200 mg intravenously every 3 weeks. Blood analysis took place 3 weeks (second dose) and 6 weeks after treatment start. Blood samples contained a median about 150,000 T cells.

Added to each PCR by spiking were synthetic TCR analog templates. Sequencing used immunoSEQ multiplex PCR; TCRdb keeps in-frame clones, though not all of them. The sample records 100,000 or so clones, around 85% being singletons. The starting material was PBMCs, obtained around atezolizumab (anti-PD-L1) treatment. This sequence was found in a man aged 45-60 years with urothelial cancer.

The CDR3 sequence: CAWSRPDRTYEQYF. CDR3 DNA sequence: TGTGCCTGGAGCCGACCGGACAGAACCTACGAGCAGTACTTC. This chain connects TRBV30 to TRBJ2-7, with D maybe TRBD1 (6 bases). Deletions cut 3 bases from V and 2 bases from J, with 14 bases between. The CDR3 loop spans 14 amino acids. Per the germline V gene, CDR1 is GTSNPN and CDR2 is SVGIG (reference sequence). Full variable domain (rest looked up from reference TRBV30 and TRBJ2-7): SQTIHQWPATLVQPVGSPLSLECTVEGTSNPNLYWYRQAAGRGLQLLFYSVGIGQISSEVPQNLSASRPQDRQFILSSKKLLLSDSGFYLCAWSRPDRTYEQYFGPGTRLTVT.